What follows is one TCR beta chain and its context. Researchers took RNA transcripts and amplified the TCR beta CDR3 regions from them. HTBI primers were employed in a first-round RT-PCR of the TCR CDR3. TCRdb ran MiXCR on the multiplex PCR reads and lists one entry per CDR3 protein. This table holds approximately 720,000 distinct CDR3 sequences, around a sixth found once. The PBMCs were sourced from fresh peripheral blood (about 9.7 ml). The V gene end was trimmed by 10 bases and the J gene end by 8 bases; junction bases not matched to a gene: 8. Looked up from germline, CDR1 is MNHNS and CDR2 is SASEGT. CDR3 size: 13 residues. The data originate from a study of T cells in Graves' hyperthyroidism and ophthalmopathy.

The clonotype comes from a woman aged 45-65 years with Graves' hyperthyroidism that later progressed to Graves' ophthalmopathy. The chain has TRBV6-1 and TRBJ1-6; 7 bases agree with TRBD1. Specimen: blood. The CDR3, as DNA: TGTGCCATCACTGACAGGGCTGATTCACCCCTCCACTTT. Translating it yields CAITDRADSPLHF.